This T cell receptor beta chain was obtained from a study of vaccination effects on CD4 cells after COVID-19. The overall study: Following the second dose by a median of 72 days, the post-vaccine samples were obtained.

Looked up from germline, CDR1 is SGDLS and CDR2 is YYNGEE. The ends were cut back, 3 bases at V and 4 bases at J, with 16 bases in the middle. The CDR3 is 15 amino acids. Peptide-pool stimulation followed by sequencing identified expanded antigen-specific CD4+ clonotypes in the ViraFEST assay. Upon completion of 10 to 11 days in culture, CD4+ T cells were isolated. The cohort was immunized with two doses of either the BNT162b2 or mRNA-1273 vaccine. Testing of the vaccine recipients showed negative nucleocapsid antibodies and no prior SARS-CoV-2 infection. Remarks on this clone: The antigen is unknown.

Data came from immunoSEQ multiplex PCR; TCRdb stores just in-frame clones and leaves some out. The table has about 60,000 clones, roughly three quarters seen once. This receptor was identified in a human donor who received a COVID-19 vaccine. V and J are TRBV9 and TRBJ1-1; possible D gene TRBD1, 6 bases. Specimen: CD4+ T cells from PBMCs cultured with HCoV-OC43 spike peptides, collected after COVID-19 vaccination. Subset: HCoV-OC43 spike overlapping peptide pool stimulation. This CDR3 reads CASSAAGVLGTEAFF. The CDR3 nucleotides read TGTGCCAGCAGCGCGGCAGGGGTCCTTGGCACTGAAGCTTTCTTT.